The 30 T cell receptor beta chains reported below all come from one sample, sequenced in a study of cytomegalovirus exposure and HLA in healthy donors. PCR was performed using 60 Vbeta and 13 Jbeta primers. TCRdb keeps only in-frame clones here, not all; method: immunoSEQ multiplex PCR. The sample shows about 190,000 clones, 60% to 80% of them seen only once. Material: PBMCs. The receptors stem from a woman in her twenties or thirties in good health and CMV-seropositive.

The chain couples TRBV5-4 to TRBJ2-7; 11 nucleotides agree with TRBD2. J lost 3 bases, V lost 3 bases, and 2 bases had no gene match. In germline, CDR1 is SGHNT, CDR2 YYREEE (reference sequence). This CDR3 has 14 amino acids. The CDR3 loop reads CASSSSGRNYEQYF. Here the CDR3 DNA reads TGTGCCAGCAGCTCTAGCGGGAGGAACTACGAGCAGTACTTC.

This clone has just one count. The chain recombines TRBV19 with TRBJ2-3, with 7 nucleotides matching TRBD2. V lost 3 bases, J lost 5 bases, and 11 bases stayed unmatched. Germline V gene lookup returns CDR1 LNHDA and CDR2 SQIVND (reference sequence). This CDR3 has 16 residues. CDR3 loop: CASSMGLPGAGDTQYF. In DNA form, the CDR3 reads TGTGCCAGTAGTATGGGACTACCGGGAGCGGGAGATACGCAGTATTTT.

This chain links TRBV29-1 with TRBJ1-2; D might be TRBD1 (5 bases). The CDR3 contains 13 residues. Germline V gene sequence: CDR1 SQVTM, CDR2 ANQGSEA. Trimming stripped 4 bases from V and 4 bases from J, with 13 bases between. Written as DNA, the CDR3 is TGCAGCGTTGGTTCGGAGGGGACCTATGGCTACACCTTC. Its translation: CSVGSEGTYGYTF. Looking up the rest from reference TRBV29-1 and TRBJ1-2 gives the full variable domain: SAVISQKPSRDICQRGTSLTIQCQVDSQVTMMFWYRQQPGQSLTLIATANQGSEATYESGFVIDKFPISRPNLTFSTLTVSNMSPEDSSIYLCSVGSEGTYGYTFGSGTRLTVV.

This rearrangement joins TRBV28 to TRBJ2-7; 11 nucleotides align to TRBD1. Per the germline V gene, CDR1 is MDHEN and CDR2 is SYDVKM. The CDR3 spans 17 residues. V shed 3 bases, J shed 1 base, and the junction held 8 bases outside the gene matches. The CDR3 region has the DNA TGTGCCAGCAGTTTCTTCCCTGGGACAGGGGGATCCTACGAGCAGTACTTC. Its translation is CASSFFPGTGGSYEQYF.

The chain links TRBV28 to TRBJ1-5, with D perhaps matching TRBD1 (5 bases). Germline V gene data show CDR1 as MDHEN and CDR2 as SYDVKM. The CDR3 is 17 residues long. V lost 7 bases to trimming and J lost 0 bases, with 19 bases between them. The CDR3 DNA is TGTGCCAGCACTCGAGGAGGGGTGATGGATAGCAATCAGCCCCAGCATTTT. Translating gives CASTRGGVMDSNQPQHF.

The sample holds one count of this clone. The chain uses TRBV19 and TRBJ2-7; D is perhaps TRBD2 (5 bases). The CDR3 covers 13 residues. Trimming took 3 bases from V and 3 from J, leaving 9 bases between them. Per germline, CDR1 LNHDA and CDR2 SQIVND (reference sequence). CDR3 sequence (DNA): TGTGCCAGTAGTATTACGAGCGGCTACGAGCAGTACTTC. Translating gives CASSITSGYEQYF.

V usage is TRBV10-1 and J usage is TRBJ2-7, with 9 bases lining up with TRBD1. The germline V gene has CDR1 WNHNN and CDR2 SYGVQD (reference sequence). The CDR3 loop spans 15 amino acids. Germline trimming cut 0 bases from V and 1 base from J; bases unmatched to any gene: 1. The CDR3 DNA sequence: TGCGCCAGCAGTGAGTCGGGGACAGGGTCCTACGAGCAGTACTTC. Protein: CASSESGTGSYEQYF.

The gene calls are TRBV6-1 and TRBJ2-3; D is undetermined. Deletions cut 4 bases from V and 0 bases from J, with 14 bases between. The germline gives CDR1 MNHNS, CDR2 SASEGT. The CDR3 loop spans 16 amino acids. CDR3 sequence: CASSGYPGGSTDTQYF. Written as DNA, the CDR3 is TGTGCCAGCAGTGGCTACCCGGGTGGGAGCACAGATACGCAGTATTTT.

V and J are TRBV5-1 and TRBJ2-5; no reliable D call. The CDR3 contains 15 residues. V lost 0 bases to trimming and J lost 4 bases, with 13 bases between them. CDR1 and CDR2 (germline): SGHRS, YFSETQ. The CDR3 sequence is CASSLGIGLGETQYF. CDR3 nucleotides: TGCGCCAGCAGCTTGGGGATTGGGCTGGGAGAGACCCAGTACTTC.

This chain uses TRBV15 with TRBJ1-6, with 9 bases that match TRBD1. V lost 5 bases and J lost 10; bases outside the gene matches: 9. The CDR3 runs to 15 residues. From germline, CDR1 is LNHNV and CDR2 YYDKDF (reference sequence). The CDR3 loop is CATSSRDREPSPLHF. CDR3 DNA: TGTGCCACCAGCTCCCGGGACAGGGAGCCCTCACCCCTCCACTTT.

A remark on this clone: Other DNA sequences in the same sample also yield this CDR3. The chain is built from TRBV2 and TRBJ1-1; D is possibly TRBD1 (5 bases). This CDR3 contains 13 residues. Between the trimmed V and J ends, which lost 6 bases and 4 bases, there was a span of 12 bases. CDR1 and CDR2 from the germline V gene are SNHLY and FYNNEI. CDR3 sequence: CASSLDISTEAFF. The CDR3 DNA sequence: TGTGCCAGCAGCCTGGACATTAGCACTGAAGCTTTCTTT.

The rearrangement links TRBV27 to TRBJ2-3; tentative D call: TRBD2 (6 bases). The CDR3 extends over 16 amino acids. In germline, CDR1 is MNHEY, CDR2 SMNVEV (reference sequence). V was clipped by 5 bases and J by 0 bases, with 15 bases between them. As DNA, the CDR3 is TGTGCCAGCAGTATTATCACACTAGCTAGCACAGATACGCAGTATTTT. This translates into CASSIITLASTDTQYF.

This chain links TRBV25-1 with TRBJ2-3, with D uncertain. V was shortened by 7 bases and J by 1 base, with 6 bases between the two germline ends. Germline lookup yields CDR1 MGHDK and CDR2 SYGVNS. The CDR3 has 12 amino acids. CDR3 nucleotide sequence: TGTGCCAGCATGAGCCGCACAGATACGCAGTATTTT. Its protein is CASMSRTDTQYF.

The V gene is TRBV27, the J gene TRBJ2-1, with 12 bases aligning to TRBD1. Trimming took 7 bases from V and 6 from J; bases not matched to a gene: 7. This CDR3 is 15 amino acids long. Germline V gene lookup returns CDR1 MNHEY and CDR2 SMNVEV (reference sequence). CDR3 region: CASTHGTGGRNEQFF. CDR3 sequence (DNA): TGTGCCAGCACCCACGGGACAGGGGGCCGCAATGAGCAGTTCTTC.

The chain is built from TRBV19 and TRBJ2-4; 11 bases are shared with TRBD2. The CDR3 consists of 18 residues. CDR1 and CDR2 from the germline V gene are LNHDA and SQIVND (reference sequence). Trimming cost V 2 bases and J 1 base; bases outside gene matches: 7. The CDR3 nucleotides are TGTGCCAGTAGTATATTAGCGGGAGGGCCGGGGGCCAAAAACATTCAGTACTTC. This translates into CASSILAGGPGAKNIQYF.

The chain employs TRBV6-6 and TRBJ1-5, with D unresolved. From germline, CDR1 is MNHNY and CDR2 SVGAGI (reference sequence). This CDR3 comprises 14 residues. The germline V and J ends were trimmed by 0 bases and 7 bases, with 10 bases remaining between them. CDR3 DNA sequence: TGTGCCAGCAGTTACTCGAGGGCCGCCCAGCCCCAGCATTTT. It translates to CASSYSRAAQPQHF.

J is TRBJ2-2 and V is TRBV25-1; no clear D. V shed 5 bases and J shed 7 bases, with 11 bases lying between them. CDR1 and CDR2 from the germline V gene are MGHDK and SYGVNS. The CDR3 extends over 13 amino acids. CDR3 bases: TGTGCCAGCAGTCCCCGAGAAATCGGGGAGCTGTTTTTT. Its translation is CASSPREIGELFF.

The J gene is TRBJ1-1, the V gene TRBV5-1; the D is unclear. Germline V lookup: CDR1 SGHRS, CDR2 YFSETQ. The V and J ends lost 4 bases and 4 bases respectively, with 14 bases between them. The CDR3 totals 14 residues. CDR3 sequence: CASSPGTEGTEAFF. Here the CDR3 DNA reads TGCGCCAGCAGCCCGGGTACCGAGGGCACTGAAGCTTTCTTT.

V usage is TRBV2 and J usage is TRBJ2-3; tentative D call: TRBD2 (5 bases). Germline CDR1 and CDR2: SNHLY and FYNNEI. The CDR3 loop spans 15 amino acids. The ends were cut back, 1 base at V and 5 bases at J, with 13 bases in the middle. The CDR3 bases are TGTGCCAGCAGTGAAGGAGCGGTAGCCGGAGATACGCAGTATTTT. It is translated as CASSEGAVAGDTQYF.

This rearrangement joins TRBV28 to TRBJ2-7; D remains ambiguous. The CDR3 totals 14 residues. V lost 6 bases to trimming and J lost 5 bases, with 17 bases between them. Looked up from germline, CDR1 is MDHEN and CDR2 is SYDVKM. In DNA, the CDR3 is TGTGCCAGCAGCCCCACCCCAGGTTCCGACGAGCAGTACTTC. Its protein is CASSPTPGSDEQYF.

The chain recombines TRBV2 with TRBJ2-4; 12 nucleotides line up with TRBD1. J gave up 4 bases and V 4 bases, and 5 bases lay outside the gene matches. The germline gives CDR1 SNHLY, CDR2 FYNNEI. The CDR3 spans 16 residues. The CDR3 nucleotides read TGTGCCAGCAGTGCAGGGACAGGGGGCTCTAAAAACATTCAGTACTTC. This codes for CASSAGTGGSKNIQYF.

The chain is built from TRBV7-2 and TRBJ2-1; 11 bases fit TRBD2. Germline assignment: CDR1 SGHTA and CDR2 FQGNSA. Trimming at V came to 1 base and at J to 9 bases, leaving 8 bases not matched to a gene. This CDR3 is 16 amino acids long. The CDR3 coding sequence is TGTGCCAGCAGCTTAGTAGCGGGAGGGCCGGGAGGTGAGCAGTTCTTC. This codes for CASSLVAGGPGGEQFF. The variable domain in full, completed from reference TRBV7-2 and TRBJ2-1, reads GAGVSQSPSNKVTEKGKDVELRCDPISGHTALYWYRQSLGQGLEFLIYFQGNSAPDKSGLPSDRFSAERTGGSVSTLTIQRTQQEDSAVYLCASSLVAGGPGGEQFFGPGTRLTVL.

The chain joins TRBV12-5 to TRBJ1-1; 8 bases are shared with TRBD1. V trimming: 1 base; J trimming: 2 bases; junction bases outside the gene matches: 6. This CDR3 is built from 16 residues. Germline CDR1 and CDR2: LGHNT and FRNRAP. Here the CDR3 reads CASGLGETGGNTEAFF. DNA for the CDR3: TGTGCTAGTGGTTTGGGAGAAACAGGGGGTAACACTGAAGCTTTCTTT.

The chain employs TRBV28 and TRBJ2-1, with a tentative D call TRBD2 (5 bases). The CDR3 consists of 15 residues. The germline gives CDR1 MDHEN, CDR2 SYDVKM. V lost 6 bases to trimming and J lost 0 bases, with 12 bases between them. CDR3: CASSPSGGSYNEQFF. In nucleotides, the CDR3 is TGTGCCAGCAGCCCCAGCGGAGGCTCCTACAATGAGCAGTTCTTC.

V and J are TRBV27 and TRBJ2-7; the match to TRBD2 covers 9 bases. V shed 10 bases, J shed 5 bases, and the junction held 6 bases outside the gene matches. This CDR3 has 12 residues. CDR1 MNHEY and CDR2 SMNVEV come from the germline V gene (reference sequence). This CDR3 is CATGLATNEQYF. The CDR3 DNA reads as TGTGCCACCGGACTAGCGACGAACGAGCAGTACTTC.

The rearrangement links TRBV27 to TRBJ2-7; 9 positions match TRBD2. Trimming at V came to 7 bases and at J to 4 bases, leaving 11 bases not matched to a gene. Germline CDR1 MNHEY, CDR2 SMNVEV (reference sequence). This CDR3 spans 15 amino acids. The CDR3 reads CASTSSAGGEYEQYF. Written as DNA, the CDR3 is TGTGCCAGCACTTCTTCAGCGGGAGGCGAATACGAGCAGTACTTC.

CDR3 protein: CASSQSDSPNTGELFF. CDR3 DNA: TGTGCCAGCAGCCAATCGGACAGCCCGAACACCGGGGAGCTGTTTTTT. This chain uses TRBV14 with TRBJ2-2, with TRBD1 as a possible D gene (6 bases). The CDR3 runs to 16 residues. Germline loops: CDR1 SGHDN, CDR2 FVKESK. Trimming removed 2 bases from V and 0 bases from J, with 10 bases in between. Looking up the rest from reference TRBV14 and TRBJ2-2 gives the full variable domain: EAGVTQFPSHSVIEKGQTVTLRCDPISGHDNLYWYRRVMGKEIKFLLHFVKESKQDESGMPNNRFLAERTGGTYSTLKVQPAELEDSGVYFCASSQSDSPNTGELFFGEGSRLTVL.

The chain has TRBV7-8 and TRBJ1-1, with TRBD1 identical over 9 bases. The germline CDR1 and CDR2 sequences are SGHVS and FQNEAQ. J lost 3 bases, V lost 5 bases, and 7 bases had no gene match. The CDR3 sequence is 15 residues long. The CDR3 DNA sequence: TGTGCCAGCAGCCACGGACAGGGGCTGGACACTGAAGCTTTCTTT. Translated, it gives CASSHGQGLDTEAFF. Full variable domain (missing parts from reference TRBV7-8 and TRBJ1-1): GAGVSQSPRYKVAKRGQDVALRCDPISGHVSLFWYQQALGQGPEFLTYFQNEAQLDKSGLPSDRFFAERPEGSVSTLKIQRTQQEDSAVYLCASSHGQGLDTEAFFGQGTRLTVV.

A single count supports this clone. The gene calls are TRBV7-9 and TRBJ2-2; 8 bases match TRBD2. The CDR3 consists of 14 residues. J was trimmed by 6 bases and V by 5 bases; bases with no gene match: 5. Germline values: CDR1 SEHNR, CDR2 FQNEAQ (reference sequence). The CDR3 DNA sequence: TGTGCCAGCAGCCTGGGACTAGGCGCCGGGGAGCTGTTTTTT. Translated: CASSLGLGAGELFF.

CDR3 amino acids: CASSDRAATGELFF. CDR3 coding DNA: TGTGCCAGCAGCGACAGGGCGGCCACCGGGGAGCTGTTTTTT. The chain couples TRBV28 to TRBJ2-2; 7 bases map to TRBD1. Germline-derived CDR1 and CDR2 are MDHEN and SYDVKM. The CDR3 sequence is 14 residues long. The J segment lost 4 bases and the V segment lost 6 bases, leaving 5 bases of the junction unmatched.